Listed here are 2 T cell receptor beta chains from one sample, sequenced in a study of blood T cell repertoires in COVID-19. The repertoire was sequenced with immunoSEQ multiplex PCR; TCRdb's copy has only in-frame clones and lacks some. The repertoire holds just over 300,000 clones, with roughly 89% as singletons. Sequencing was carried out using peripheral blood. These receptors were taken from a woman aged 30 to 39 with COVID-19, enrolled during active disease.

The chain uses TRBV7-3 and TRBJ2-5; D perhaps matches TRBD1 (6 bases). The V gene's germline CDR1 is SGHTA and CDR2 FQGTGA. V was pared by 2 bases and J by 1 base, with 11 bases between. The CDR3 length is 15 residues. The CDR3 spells CASSLGIGGQETQYF. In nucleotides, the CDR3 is TGTGCCAGCAGCTTAGGTATAGGGGGCCAAGAGACCCAGTACTTC. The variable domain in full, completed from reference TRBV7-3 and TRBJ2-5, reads GAGVSQTPSNKVTEKGKYVELRCDPISGHTALYWYRQSLGQGPEFLIYFQGTGAADDSGLPNDRFFAVRPEGSVSTLKIQRTERGDSAVYLCASSLGIGGQETQYFGPGTRLLVL.

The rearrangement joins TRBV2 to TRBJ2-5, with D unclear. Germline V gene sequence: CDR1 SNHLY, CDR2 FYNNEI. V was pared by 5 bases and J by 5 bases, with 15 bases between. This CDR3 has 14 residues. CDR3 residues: CASSPRRSGETQYF. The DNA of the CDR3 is TGTGCCAGCAGTCCCCGACGGTCCGGGGAGACCCAGTACTTC. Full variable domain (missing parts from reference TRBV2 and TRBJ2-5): EPEVTQTPSHQVTQMGQEVILRCVPISNHLYFYWYRQILGQKVEFLVSFYNNEISEKSEIFDDQFSVERPDGSNFTLKIRSTKLEDSAMYFCASSPRRSGETQYFGPGTRLLVL.